These 23 T cell receptor beta chains were sequenced from one sample in a study of blood T cell repertoires in COVID-19. Sequenced by immunoSEQ multiplex PCR; TCRdb stores in-frame clones only, minus some. This table has over 200,000 clones, around 86% appearing once. Sequencing was carried out using PBMCs or T cells enriched from blood (not recorded which). The receptors here all came from a woman aged 45-59 years with acute COVID-19.

The chain uses TRBV23-1 and TRBJ2-1, with D maybe TRBD1 (6 bases). TRBV23-1 falls under the ORF class, with uncertain function. V lost 1 base and J 6 bases, leaving 19 bases between the germline ends. The CDR3 covers 17 residues. The CDR3 reads CASSQFLRQDRCNEQFF. The CDR3 DNA reads as TGCGCCAGCAGTCAATTCTTGCGACAGGATAGGTGCAATGAGCAGTTCTTC.

The rearrangement links TRBV13 to TRBJ2-2, with TRBD2 as a possible D gene (6 bases). The germline gives CDR1 PRHDT, CDR2 FYEKMQ (reference sequence). There are 14 residues in the CDR3. V dropped 6 bases and J dropped 3 bases, with 11 bases sitting between them. The CDR3 protein is CASSWRDDTGELFF. The CDR3 nucleotides are TGTGCCAGCAGTTGGCGGGACGACACCGGGGAGCTGTTTTTT.

The V call is TRBV7-9, the J call TRBJ2-7, with TRBD2 identical over 9 bases. V trimming: 2 bases; J trimming: 4 bases; junction bases outside the gene matches: 18. CDR3 length: 19 amino acids. Germline loops: CDR1 SEHNR, CDR2 FQNEAQ (reference sequence). Written as DNA, the CDR3 is TGTGCCAGCAGCTTATTTCCCCTTTCGACTCGCGGGGGGGTTTACGAGCAGTACTTC. This codes for CASSLFPLSTRGGVYEQYF.

The chain couples TRBV3-1 (or the pseudogene TRBV3-2) to TRBJ2-3, with no clear D. Germline assignment: CDR1 LGHDT and CDR2 YNNKEL (reference sequence). Between the trimmed V and J ends, which lost 1 base and 9 bases, there was a span of 14 bases. The CDR3 consists of 14 residues. The CDR3 nucleotides read TGTGCCAGCAGCCAAGGCGTTTTCGAAGTCACGCAGTATTTT. Protein product: CASSQGVFEVTQYF.

This chain uses TRBV6-5 with TRBJ2-7; 12 nucleotides agree with TRBD2. The V segment lost 6 bases and the J segment 5 bases; nucleotides outside the gene matches: 2. The CDR3 length is 13 residues. The V gene's germline CDR1 is MNHEY and CDR2 SVGAGI. CDR3 in amino acids: CASRGLAGHEQYF. The CDR3 coding sequence is TGTGCCAGCAGAGGACTAGCGGGACACGAGCAGTACTTC.

The chain links TRBV5-4 to TRBJ2-1; 8 bases line up with TRBD1. Germline CDR1 SGHNT, CDR2 YYREEE (reference sequence). The CDR3 spans 13 residues. The junction had 3 bases not matched to a gene; V was cut back by 4 bases and J by 6 bases. The CDR3 loop reads CASSPDRGNEQFF. The CDR3, as DNA: TGTGCCAGCAGCCCTGACAGGGGCAATGAGCAGTTCTTC.

This sequence joins TRBV12-3 or TRBV12-4 and TRBJ2-2; D not certain. The CDR3 has 13 amino acids. Trimming took off 0 bases at V and 7 bases at J, with 6 bases between the two ends. The CDR3 spells CASSLASLGELFF. In nucleotides, the CDR3 is TGTGCCAGCAGTTTAGCGTCCCTCGGGGAGCTGTTTTTT.

V is TRBV28 and J is TRBJ2-7; TRBD1 matches 12 bases. Germline-derived CDR1 and CDR2 are MDHEN and SYDVKM. With 7 bases clipped from V and 5 bases from J, the junction kept 12 bases outside the gene matches. CDR3 size: 16 residues. The CDR3 coding sequence is TGTGCCAGCATCGTGGGCAGTGGGACAGGGGGCCACGAGCAGTACTTC. Amino acids: CASIVGSGTGGHEQYF.

This rearrangement joins TRBV7-8 to TRBJ2-3; D not certain. Trimming left V 8 bases short and J 0 bases short, with 18 bases between. The length of the CDR3 is 16 residues. Germline V CDR1 and CDR2: SGHVS, FQNEAQ. This chain's CDR3 is CASSPASPLSTDTQYF. The DNA for the CDR3 is TGTGCCAGCTCCCCTGCCAGTCCTCTTAGCACAGATACGCAGTATTTT.

The chain has TRBV6-2 or TRBV6-3 and TRBJ2-5, with 11 positions matching TRBD2. CDR1 and CDR2 (germline): MNHEY, SVGEGT. V was clipped by 2 bases and J by 6 bases; unmatched bases: 20. The CDR3 is 20 residues long. CDR3 protein: CASSYLPTSGTALSGKTQYF. The CDR3 DNA is TGTGCCAGCAGTTACCTCCCGACTAGCGGGACGGCCCTAAGTGGAAAGACCCAGTACTTC.

The V and J genes are TRBV19 and TRBJ1-5; D is possibly TRBD1 (5 bases). Germline V gene data show CDR1 as LNHDA and CDR2 as SQIVND (reference sequence). V lost 5 bases to trimming and J lost 4 bases, with 15 bases between them. The CDR3 totals 15 residues. CDR3 in DNA: TGTGCCAGTAGTCGCCCTGGGGCAGATAATCAGCCCCAGCATTTT. Translation: CASSRPGADNQPQHF.

The V gene is TRBV6-2 or TRBV6-3, the J gene TRBJ2-7; tentatively, D is TRBD2 (6 bases). Germline values: CDR1 MNHEY, CDR2 SVGEGT. There are 16 residues in the CDR3. Trimming stripped 2 bases from V and 1 base from J, with 15 bases between. The DNA of the CDR3 is TGTGCCAGCAGTTACGGTCGCAGGGAGGAATCCTACGAGCAGTACTTC. It yields the protein CASSYGRREESYEQYF.

The chain recombines TRBV19 with TRBJ2-7, with 11 bases that match TRBD2. The trim removed 4 bases at V and 2 bases at J, leaving 7 bases unmatched. Germline loops: CDR1 LNHDA, CDR2 SQIVND (reference sequence). The CDR3 has 16 amino acids. The CDR3 DNA reads TGTGCCAGTAGTACCCGGGGGGGACTAGCGGCCTACGAGCAGTACTTC. Translation: CASSTRGGLAAYEQYF.

This chain connects TRBV6-6 to TRBJ1-4; maybe TRBD1 (6 bases). Germline lookup yields CDR1 MNHNY and CDR2 SVGAGI (reference sequence). V lost 6 bases and J lost 4, with 12 bases in between. The CDR3 contains 14 residues. CDR3 sequence: CASREPGHNEKLFF. CDR3 bases: TGTGCCAGCAGGGAACCGGGACATAATGAAAAACTGTTTTTT.

This clone was counted a single time. The gene calls are TRBV21-1 and TRBJ2-5; the D call of TRBD2 is as the table states it, not checked on the DNA. TRBV21-1 is recorded as a pseudogene. The CDR3 covers 16 residues. The CDR3 DNA is TGTGCCAGCAGCATGGGCAGACAACTAGACCAAGAGACCCAGTACTTC. Encoded protein: CASSMGRQLDQETQYF.

The chain recombines TRBV7-2 with TRBJ2-3; 7 nucleotides line up with TRBD2. CDR3 length: 16 amino acids. CDR1 SGHTA and CDR2 FQGNSA come from the germline V gene. The junction had 5 bases not matched to a gene; V was cut back by 2 bases and J by 0 bases. The CDR3 region has the DNA TGTGCCAGCAGCTTAAGCGGGGCGCTTAGCACAGATACGCAGTATTTT. The encoded protein is CASSLSGALSTDTQYF. Together with reference TRBV7-2 and TRBJ2-3, the CDR3 gives the full variable domain: GAGVSQSPSNKVTEKGKDVELRCDPISGHTALYWYRQSLGQGLEFLIYFQGNSAPDKSGLPSDRFSAERTGGSVSTLTIQRTQQEDSAVYLCASSLSGALSTDTQYFGPGTRLTVL.

This rearrangement joins TRBV28 to TRBJ2-6, with 7 bases matching TRBD1. There are 15 residues in the CDR3. Unmatched junction bases numbered 4, after V lost 6 bases and J lost 2 bases. Germline CDR1 and CDR2: MDHEN and SYDVKM. For the CDR3, the DNA is TGTGCCAGCAGCACGACAGGGACTGGGGCCAACGTCCTGACTTTC. Protein product: CASSTTGTGANVLTF.

The genes are TRBV24-1 and TRBJ2-1; 8 bases fit TRBD2. Germline V gene lookup returns CDR1 KGHDR and CDR2 SFDVKD. Germline trimming cut 9 bases from V and 9 bases from J; bases unmatched to any gene: 33. The CDR3 extends over 21 amino acids. Written as DNA, the CDR3 is TGTGCCACCGCCCCACCGCAAGCGGGGGAAACAGGGTCTACTACAATGTGTGAGCAGTTCTTC. It yields the protein CATAPPQAGETGSTTMCEQFF.

The V gene is TRBV10-2, the J gene TRBJ1-5, with D unresolved. CDR3 length equals 15 residues. The V and J ends lost 0 bases and 1 base respectively, with 7 bases between them. CDR1 WSHSY and CDR2 SAAADI come from the germline V gene. CDR3 DNA sequence: TGCGCCAGCAGTGAGTCAGGGAGGAGCAATCAGCCCCAGCATTTT. The encoded protein is CASSESGRSNQPQHF.

The V and J genes are TRBV5-6 and TRBJ2-2; TRBD2 matches 9 bases. CDR3 length: 19 amino acids. CDR1 is SGHDT, CDR2 YYEEEE, per germline. After removal of 7 bases from V and 0 bases from J, the junction contained 16 bases not matched to a gene. The CDR3 spells CASRPLGLAGQANTGELFF. As DNA, the CDR3 is TGTGCCAGCCGCCCGCTCGGGCTAGCGGGACAAGCGAACACCGGGGAGCTGTTTTTT.

The J gene is TRBJ2-3, the V gene TRBV18; a possible D gene is TRBD1 (5 bases). Germline loops: CDR1 KGHSH, CDR2 LQKENI. V gave up 5 bases and J gave up 5 bases, with 14 bases separating them. The CDR3 has 14 residues. The CDR3 nucleotides are TGTGCCAGCTCATCGGCAGGGCTGGTAGATACGCAGTATTTT. Its protein is CASSSAGLVDTQYF.

V gene TRBV11-3 combines with J gene TRBJ2-5; 7 bases agree with TRBD2. Germline-derived CDR1 and CDR2 are SGHNT and YENEEA. J was trimmed by 4 bases and V by 1 base; bases with no gene match: 3. The CDR3 sequence is 14 residues long. The chain's CDR3 is CASSLAGGGETQYF. Here the CDR3 DNA reads TGTGCCAGCAGCTTAGCGGGGGGAGGAGAGACCCAGTACTTC.

The chain uses TRBV20-1 and TRBJ2-1, with TRBD2 matching 11 bases. The CDR3 has 15 amino acids. With V trimmed by 3 bases and J by 7 bases, 8 bases remained unmatched. The V gene's germline CDR1 is DFQATT and CDR2 SNEGSKA (reference sequence). The CDR3 protein is CSASNLAGGVNEQFF. DNA for the CDR3: TGCAGTGCTAGTAATCTAGCGGGAGGAGTAAATGAGCAGTTCTTC.